Described below is a single T cell receptor beta chain sequence and its context. This entry comes from a study of technical replicates of blood from several donors. The CDR3 is 15 residues long. V lost 5 bases and J lost 5, with 18 bases in between. CDR1 is MNHEY, CDR2 SVGAGI, per germline. Produced via immunoSEQ multiplex PCR; TCRdb's table is partial and in-frame only. Here the sample spans 75,000 to 95,000 clones, around 95% being singletons. The sequencing input was T cells isolated from PBMCs. The clonotype originates from a human donor in good health. This chain uses TRBV6-5 with TRBJ2-5, with D perhaps matching TRBD1 (5 bases). CDR3 bases: TGTGCCAGCAGTCGATGGGGCGCAGGTGGGGAGACCCAGTACTTC. It specifies CASSRWGAGGETQYF.